The subject of this entry is one T cell receptor beta chain. The naive CD8 subset, CD45RO-negative cells positively selected for CCR7, excluded terminally differentiated effector memory CD45RA+ cells. Every donor, a Caucasian adult, lived in Nashville, Tennessee. These data belong to a study of shared clonotypes between healthy human individuals. For every subset, genomic DNA was evenly distributed across several immunoSEQ plates. Sequencing used immunoSEQ multiplex PCR; TCRdb keeps in-frame clones, though not all of them. This table holds fewer than 850,000 clones, 90% to 97% found once. J lost 2 bases, V lost 4 bases, and 5 bases had no gene match. Germline loops: CDR1 SGDLS, CDR2 YYNGEE. This CDR3 contains 14 residues.

Sample: naive CD8+ T cells sorted from blood. The rearrangement joins TRBV9 to TRBJ2-7; TRBD2 agrees at 8 bases. This clonotype was sampled from a man in his thirties or forties in good health. The CDR3 region is CASSPGGLTYEQYF. The CDR3 bases are TGTGCCAGCAGCCCGGGAGGGCTAACCTACGAGCAGTACTTC.